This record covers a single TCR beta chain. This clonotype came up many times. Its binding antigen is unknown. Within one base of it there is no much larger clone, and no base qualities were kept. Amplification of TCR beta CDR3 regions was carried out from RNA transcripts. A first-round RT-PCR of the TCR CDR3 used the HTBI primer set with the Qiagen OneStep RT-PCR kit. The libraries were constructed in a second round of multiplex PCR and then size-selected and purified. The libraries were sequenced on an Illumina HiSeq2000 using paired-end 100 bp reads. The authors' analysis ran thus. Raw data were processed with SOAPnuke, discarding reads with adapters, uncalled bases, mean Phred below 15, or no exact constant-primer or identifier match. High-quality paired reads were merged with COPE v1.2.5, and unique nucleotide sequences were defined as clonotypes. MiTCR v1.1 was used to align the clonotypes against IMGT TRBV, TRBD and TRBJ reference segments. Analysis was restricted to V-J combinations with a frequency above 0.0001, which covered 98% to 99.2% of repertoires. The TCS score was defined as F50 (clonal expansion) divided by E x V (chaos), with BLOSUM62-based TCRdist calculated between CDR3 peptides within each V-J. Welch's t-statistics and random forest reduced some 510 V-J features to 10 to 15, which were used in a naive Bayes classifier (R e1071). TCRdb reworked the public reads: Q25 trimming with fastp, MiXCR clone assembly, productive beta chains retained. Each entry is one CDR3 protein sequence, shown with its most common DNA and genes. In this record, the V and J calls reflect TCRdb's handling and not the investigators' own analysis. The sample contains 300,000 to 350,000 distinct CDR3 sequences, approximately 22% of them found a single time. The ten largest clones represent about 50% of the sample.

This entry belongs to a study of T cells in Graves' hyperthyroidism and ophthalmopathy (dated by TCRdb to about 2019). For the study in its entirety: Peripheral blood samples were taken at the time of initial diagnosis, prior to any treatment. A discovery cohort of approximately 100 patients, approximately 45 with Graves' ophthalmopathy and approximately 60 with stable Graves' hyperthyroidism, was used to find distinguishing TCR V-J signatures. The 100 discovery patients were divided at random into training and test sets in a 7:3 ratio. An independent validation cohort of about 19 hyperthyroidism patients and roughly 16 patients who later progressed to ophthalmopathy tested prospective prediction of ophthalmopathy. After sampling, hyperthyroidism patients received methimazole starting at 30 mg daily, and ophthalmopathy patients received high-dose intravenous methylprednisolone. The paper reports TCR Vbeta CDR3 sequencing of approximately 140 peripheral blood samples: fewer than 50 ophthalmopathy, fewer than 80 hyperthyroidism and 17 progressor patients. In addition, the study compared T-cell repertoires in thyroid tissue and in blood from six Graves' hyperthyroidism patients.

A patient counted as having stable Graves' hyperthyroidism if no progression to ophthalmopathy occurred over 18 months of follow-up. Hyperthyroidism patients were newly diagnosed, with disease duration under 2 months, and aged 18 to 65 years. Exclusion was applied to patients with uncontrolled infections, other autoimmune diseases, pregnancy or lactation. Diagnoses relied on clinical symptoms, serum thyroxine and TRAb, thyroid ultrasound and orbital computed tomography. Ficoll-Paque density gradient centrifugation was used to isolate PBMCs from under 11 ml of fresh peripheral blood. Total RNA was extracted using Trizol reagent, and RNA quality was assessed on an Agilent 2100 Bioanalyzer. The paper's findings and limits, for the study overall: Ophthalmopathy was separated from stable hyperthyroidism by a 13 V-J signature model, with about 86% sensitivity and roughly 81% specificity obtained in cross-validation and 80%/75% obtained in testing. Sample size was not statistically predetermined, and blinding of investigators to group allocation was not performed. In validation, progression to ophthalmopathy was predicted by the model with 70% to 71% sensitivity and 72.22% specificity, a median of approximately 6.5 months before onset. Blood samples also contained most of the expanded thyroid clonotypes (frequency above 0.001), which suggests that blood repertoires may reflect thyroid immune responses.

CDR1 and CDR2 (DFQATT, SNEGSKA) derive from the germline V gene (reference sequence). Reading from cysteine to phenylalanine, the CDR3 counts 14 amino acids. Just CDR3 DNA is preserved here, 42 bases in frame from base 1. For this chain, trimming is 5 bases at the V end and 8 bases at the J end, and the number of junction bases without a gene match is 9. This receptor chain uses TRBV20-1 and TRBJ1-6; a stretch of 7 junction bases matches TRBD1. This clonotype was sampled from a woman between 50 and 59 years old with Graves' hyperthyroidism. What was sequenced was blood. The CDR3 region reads CSAPRGFSDSPLHF. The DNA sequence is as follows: TGCAGTGCTCCCAGGGGGTTTTCGGATTCACCCCTCCACTTT.